The clone carrying this TCR beta chain was seen a few times. CDR1 and CDR2 (germline): SEHNR, FQNEAQ (reference sequence). The V and J ends lost 5 bases and 2 bases, in that order; junction bases with no gene match: 2. The CDR3 sequence is 13 residues long. In the source study's methods: By means of reference gene primer amplification, nucleated cell counts were estimated. Sequenced by immunoSEQ multiplex PCR; TCRdb stores in-frame clones only, minus some. From that table come the V and J calls and clone size; the DNA was used to work out D and trimming. The table lists approximately 73,000 clones, 85% to 90% of them singletons, with roughly 9.6% in the top ten. The data originate from a study of blood T cell repertoires in COVID-19. Study-wide background: Specimens from acute and convalescent COVID-19 originated in the United States, Italy and Spain. Sample material is recorded as cDNA or gDNA derived from T cells, B-cell-depleted T cells, or PBMCs.

The sequence came from a man aged 80 or over with acute or convalescent COVID-19. The source material was peripheral blood. This chain uses TRBV7-9 with TRBJ1-2; 7 bases are shared with TRBD1. CDR3 loop: CASSQGQNYGYTF. The CDR3 region has the DNA TGTGCCAGCAGCCAGGGACAGAACTATGGCTACACCTTC.